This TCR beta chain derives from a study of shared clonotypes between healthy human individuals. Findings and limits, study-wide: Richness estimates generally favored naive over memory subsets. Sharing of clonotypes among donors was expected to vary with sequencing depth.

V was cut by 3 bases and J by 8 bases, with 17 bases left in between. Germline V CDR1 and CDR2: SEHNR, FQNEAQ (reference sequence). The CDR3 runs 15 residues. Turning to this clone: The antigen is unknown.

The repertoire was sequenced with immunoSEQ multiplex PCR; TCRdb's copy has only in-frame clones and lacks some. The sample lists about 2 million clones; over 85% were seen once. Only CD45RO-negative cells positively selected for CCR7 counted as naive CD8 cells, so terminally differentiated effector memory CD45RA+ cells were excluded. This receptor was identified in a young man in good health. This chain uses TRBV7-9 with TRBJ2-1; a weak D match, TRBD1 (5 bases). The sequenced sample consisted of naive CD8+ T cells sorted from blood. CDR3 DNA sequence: TGTGCCAGCAGCTTCCGAACAGGCCCCGCCGATGAGCAGTTCTTC. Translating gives CASSFRTGPADEQFF.